The clone carrying this T cell receptor beta chain is a singleton in its sample. Its specificity is unknown. The sample belongs to a study of Ad26.COV2.S vaccination and SARS-CoV-2 variants. Findings and caveats of the study: Reportedly, spike-specific CD8+ and CD4+ T cell responses achieved substantial breadth once vaccination had taken place. Recipients of vaccine and of placebo showed similar breadth of their non-spike TCR repertoires.

Noted treatment: some 20 received Ad26.COV2.S at low or high dose, single or two shots; about 5 received placebo; per-sample allocation not given. The samples were gathered on day 63 after the first injection of vaccine or placebo. Only in-frame clones appear in the TCRdb table, and some are missing; sequencing was by immunoSEQ multiplex PCR. The table has hundreds of thousands of clones, approximately 87% seen once. This CDR3 spans 15 amino acids. Germline loops: CDR1 MNHEY, CDR2 SVGEGT. Trimming took off 4 bases at V and 0 bases at J, with 10 bases between the two ends. The sequenced sample was peripheral blood, obtained in a trial of Ad26.COV2.S vaccine versus placebo. The receptor comes from a person between 18 and 59 years old who received the Ad26.COV2.S COVID-19 vaccine or a placebo. This sequence joins TRBV6-2 or TRBV6-3 and TRBJ1-5; D ambiguous. CDR3 nucleotides: TGTGCCAGCAGTTCCCGGTTGGATAGCAATCAGCCCCAGCATTTT. Protein product: CASSSRLDSNQPQHF.